A selection of T cell receptor beta chains follows, all from one sample in a study of blood T cell repertoires in COVID-19. Clones were read by immunoSEQ multiplex PCR, and TCRdb kept only the in-frame ones, dropping some. The table has fewer than 350,000 clones, roughly 88% seen once; the top ten hold roughly 1.7%. Sequenced sample: peripheral blood. These receptor sequences come from a woman aged 25 to 45 with COVID-19, enrolled during active disease. Both conserved end residues are part of each CDR3. A D gene is named only where the DNA matches it firmly. Clone sizes are given selectively: once, few, many, or a class where the clone is expanded.

d_call j_call v_call clone_size cdr3_nt cdr3_aa
TRBD1 TRBJ2-3 TRBV6-5 . TGTGCCAGCAGCCCGGGACAGATTTATACGCAGTATTTT CASSPGQIYTQYF
. TRBJ1-6 TRBV6-5 . TGTGCCAGCAGTTACTCCCACGGTGTGAATTCACCCCTCCACTTT CASSYSHGVNSPLHF
TRBD1 TRBJ1-2 TRBV6-5 . TGTGCCAGCAGTTACTCGGGGACAGGGAACTATGGCTACACCTTC CASSYSGTGNYGYTF
. TRBJ1-1 TRBV12-3/TRBV12-4 few TGTGCCAGCAGTTCCGGGACACACACTGAAGCTTTCTTT CASSSGTHTEAFF
. TRBJ2-7 TRBV30 . TGTGCCTGGACTCCCCCGGGGAGTTCAGGTCGCGAGCAGTACTTC CAWTPPGSSGREQYF
TRBD1 TRBJ1-5 TRBV6-5 . TGTGCCAGCAGGACAGGGAGTCAGCCCCAGCATTTT CASRTGSQPQHF
TRBD1 TRBJ1-2 TRBV5-4 . TGTGCCTTTGACAGTCCGACGGCAGGGGGCTATGGCTACACCTTC CAFDSPTAGGYGYTF
. TRBJ1-4 TRBV4-1 . TGCGCCAGCAGCCAAGCACAGGGAAAGGTGGTGTTTTTT CASSQAQGKVVFF
. TRBJ1-6 TRBV15 once TGTGCCACCGTTCGCTCCTATAATTCACCCCTCCACTTT CATVRSYNSPLHF
. TRBJ1-2 TRBV2 . TGTGCCAGCAGTACGGGGGGCTATGGCTACACCTTC CASSTGGYGYTF
. TRBJ1-6 TRBV20-1 . TGCAGTGCTAGTTCTCCCTTGGGGGGTGTGAATTCACCCCTCCACTTT CSASSPLGGVNSPLHF
TRBD2 TRBJ2-2 TRBV7-9 . TGTGCCAGCAGCCGACTAGCGGGGCGACCCTCGAACACCGGGGAGCTGTTTTTT CASSRLAGRPSNTGELFF
. TRBJ2-3 TRBV9 . TGTGCCAGCAGCGTAGGGGGCGGGGCCACAGATACGCAGTATTTT CASSVGGGATDTQYF
TRBD2 TRBJ2-3 TRBV3-1/TRBV3-2 . TGTGCCAGCAGCCGTTTAGCGGGGGGAGCATTTAGAGATACGCAGTATTTT CASSRLAGGAFRDTQYF
. TRBJ1-2 TRBV9 . TGTGCCAGCAGCGTAGAACCGGGAGCTAACTATGGCTACACCTTC CASSVEPGANYGYTF
TRBD1 TRBJ1-1 TRBV18 . TGTGCCAGCTCACTAACAGGGGACACTGAAGCTTTCTTT CASSLTGDTEAFF
TRBD1 TRBJ2-1 TRBV5-1 . TGCGCCAGCAGCTTGACAGGGGCTAGCTCCTACAATGAGCAGTTCTTC CASSLTGASSYNEQFF
TRBD1 TRBJ1-1 TRBV6-5 once TGTGCCAGCAGTACAGGGGGGAAGACTGAAGCTTTCTTT CASSTGGKTEAFF
. TRBJ1-2 TRBV10-2 . TGCGCCAGCAGTGCTCTTAGGACAGCTAACTATGGCTACACCTTC CASSALRTANYGYTF
. TRBJ1-1 TRBV5-1 . TGCGCCAGCAGCTTGCTAGTGAACACTGAAGCTTTCTTT CASSLLVNTEAFF
. TRBJ2-7 TRBV6-5 . TGTGCCACCCTCATGACAGGGACTTCCGAGCAGTACTTC CATLMTGTSEQYF
. TRBJ1-6 TRBV9 . TGTGCCAGCAGCACGGACAGCTCATATAATTCACCCCTCCACTTT CASSTDSSYNSPLHF
. TRBJ1-5 TRBV28 . TGTGCCAGCAGTTTAACGCGGGGGAATCAGCCCCAGCATTTT CASSLTRGNQPQHF
TRBD1 TRBJ2-7 TRBV7-2 . TGTGCCAGCAGCTTACGACAGGGAAACGAGCAGTACTTC CASSLRQGNEQYF
. TRBJ1-1 TRBV13 . TGTGCCAGCAGCTTTGAACAGCAGAACACTGAAGCTTTCTTT CASSFEQQNTEAFF
. TRBJ2-5 TRBV5-5 . TGTGCCAGCAGCTTGGACAGGGAAGAGACCCAGTACTTC CASSLDREETQYF
. TRBJ1-1 TRBV5-1 . TGCGCCAGCAGCCCAGAAAGTGACAGGCACGCAGCTTTCTTT CASSPESDRHAAFF
. TRBJ1-3 TRBV19 . TGTGCCAGTAGTATAGCAGCGAACTCTGGAAACACCATATATTTT CASSIAANSGNTIYF
TRBD1 TRBJ2-5 TRBV3-1/TRBV3-2 . TGTGCCAGCAGCCCACTCCGACAGGGGTACCAAGAGACCCAGTACTTC CASSPLRQGYQETQYF
. TRBJ2-3 TRBV5-8 . TGTGCCAGCAGCCCTGACAGAACAGATACGCAGTATTTT CASSPDRTDTQYF
. TRBJ2-7 TRBV7-2 . TGTGCCAGCGCCCCGCGAGCGGGCGCCGAGCAGTACTTC CASAPRAGAEQYF
. TRBJ1-2 TRBV29-1 . TGCAGCGCTGGAGGGGCCTATGGCTACACCTTC CSAGGAYGYTF
TRBD1 TRBJ1-2 TRBV7-9 . TGTGCCAGCAGCTCCATTGCGGACAGGGGAGGACGCGGCTACACCTTC CASSSIADRGGRGYTF
TRBD1 TRBJ1-5 TRBV7-2 . TGTGCCAGCAGCTTAGACAGGGGGGATAGCAATCAGCCCCAGCATTTT CASSLDRGDSNQPQHF
. TRBJ1-2 TRBV7-9 . TGTGCCAGCAGCGCCGACAGGAATTTTGGCTACACCTTC CASSADRNFGYTF
. TRBJ1-1 TRBV5-4 . TGTGCCAGCAGCTCAAAGTGGGGGCTAGAAGCTTTCTTT CASSSKWGLEAFF
TRBD1 TRBJ1-1 TRBV5-4 . TGTGCCAGCAGCCTCACGACAGGGGAGAACACTGAAGCTTTCTTT CASSLTTGENTEAFF
TRBD1 TRBJ1-1 TRBV3-1/TRBV3-2 few TGTGCCAGCAGCCTGACAGGGATCACTGAAGCTTTCTTT CASSLTGITEAFF
. TRBJ2-2 TRBV2 . TGTGCCAGCATTCGGACGCCTGACAGCACCGGGGAGCTGTTTTTT CASIRTPDSTGELFF
TRBD1 TRBJ1-1 TRBV6-5 . TGTGCCAGTTCAGGACAGGCGGGGACTGAAGCTTTCTTT CASSGQAGTEAFF
. TRBJ1-2 TRBV5-4 few TGTGCCAGCAGCACCACCAGGGCGGGCTACACCTTC CASSTTRAGYTF